One sample yielded the 11 T cell receptor beta chains listed below, sequenced in a study of blood T cell repertoires in COVID-19. Profiled with immunoSEQ multiplex PCR; TCRdb holds only in-frame clones, not every one. The sample contains 250,000 to 300,000 clones, 88% of which appear only once. Sequencing input: peripheral blood. The receptors shown here come from a woman between 70 and 85 years old with COVID-19, enrolled during active disease.

This clone was found once. The genes are TRBV7-9 and TRBJ2-7; D gene unclear. CDR1 and CDR2 from the germline V gene are SEHNR and FQNEAQ (reference sequence). The CDR3 length is 14 residues. The V and J ends lost 3 bases and 0 bases respectively, with 9 bases between them. For the CDR3, the DNA is TGTGCCAGCAGCTTGAGCGAAAGCTCCTACGAGCAGTACTTC. Amino acids: CASSLSESSYEQYF.

This clone was picked up a small number of times. The V call is TRBV7-3, the J call TRBJ2-7, with 9 positions matching TRBD1. J gave up 5 bases and V 4 bases, and 6 bases lay outside the gene matches. Germline loops: CDR1 SGHTA, CDR2 FQGTGA. The CDR3 has 14 amino acids. The CDR3 DNA sequence: TGTGCCAGCAGCTCACGGACAGGGGATGACGAGCAGTACTTC. Amino acids: CASSSRTGDDEQYF.

In this sample, this clone turned up once. The rearrangement links TRBV4-1 to TRBJ2-7, with a weak D call TRBD2 (6 bases). CDR1 MGHRA and CDR2 YSYEKL come from the germline V gene. Between the trimmed V and J ends, which lost 1 base and 6 bases, there was a span of 16 bases. The length of the CDR3 is 15 residues. CDR3 bases: TGCGCCAGCAGCCAAGGGTCGGGACTCCAACCCGAGCAGTACTTC. This gives the protein CASSQGSGLQPEQYF.

This clone was seen a handful of times. For the CDR3, the DNA is TGTGCCAGCAGTTTAGTTGGGAGAGGTAACGAGCAGTACTTC. As protein: CASSLVGRGNEQYF. The genes are TRBV27 and TRBJ2-7, with D possibly TRBD2 on 5 matching bases. The germline V and J ends were trimmed by 2 bases and 5 bases, with 13 bases remaining between them. Germline CDR1 is MNHEY and CDR2 is SMNVEV (reference sequence). The CDR3 totals 14 residues.

As to this clone: This same CDR3 is encoded by further DNA sequences in the sample. The V call is TRBV7-2, the J call TRBJ2-5; 7 nucleotides align to TRBD2. This CDR3 contains 16 residues. In germline, CDR1 is SGHTA, CDR2 FQGNSA. Germline trimming cut 2 bases from V and 1 base from J; bases unmatched to any gene: 7. CDR3 DNA sequence: TGTGCCAGCAGCTTATCCCTTACGGGAGGCCAAGAGACCCAGTACTTC. Translation: CASSLSLTGGQETQYF.

The rearrangement joins TRBV18 to TRBJ1-2, with unresolved D. The germline CDR1 and CDR2 sequences are KGHSH and LQKENI. The CDR3 has 15 amino acids. Trimming took 3 bases from V and 5 from J, leaving 16 bases between them. The CDR3 region is CASSPMRDPPYGYTF. The CDR3, as DNA: TGTGCCAGCTCACCGATGCGGGATCCTCCTTATGGCTACACCTTC.

As DNA, the CDR3 is TGTGCCACCAGTGCCACACTAGCGGGAGTATACGAGCAGTACTTC. Translation: CATSATLAGVYEQYF. The genes are TRBV24-1 and TRBJ2-7; 11 nucleotides line up with TRBD2. The junction had 6 bases not matched to a gene; V was cut back by 5 bases and J by 4 bases. Germline assignment: CDR1 KGHDR and CDR2 SFDVKD. The CDR3 is 15 amino acids.

The rearrangement uses TRBV5-1 and TRBJ2-1; TRBD2 agrees at 11 bases. Germline V CDR1 and CDR2: SGHRS, YFSETQ. After removal of 1 base from V and 7 bases from J, the junction contained 7 bases not matched to a gene. This CDR3 contains 16 residues. As DNA, the CDR3 is TGCGCCAGCAGCTTGAACATAGCGGGAGGGCTGAATGAGCAGTTCTTC. Its translation is CASSLNIAGGLNEQFF.

V gene TRBV24-1 combines with J gene TRBJ2-1, with D maybe TRBD2 (5 bases). The CDR3 consists of 15 residues. Germline V gives CDR1 KGHDR, CDR2 SFDVKD. The V and J ends lost 4 bases and 5 bases respectively, with 14 bases between them. The CDR3 bases are TGTGCCACCAGTGACGCCCGCCTCGGGGACAATGAGCAGTTCTTC. Translated, it gives CATSDARLGDNEQFF.

The table lists this clone with a few counts. The rearrangement uses TRBV29-1 and TRBJ1-1, with 7 bases identical to TRBD1. J lost 3 bases, V lost 3 bases, and 4 bases had no gene match. The germline V gene encodes CDR1 SQVTM and CDR2 ANQGSEA. The CDR3 is 13 amino acids. The CDR3 is CSVELTGDTEAFF. In DNA, the CDR3 is TGCAGCGTTGAGTTAACAGGGGACACTGAAGCTTTCTTT.

The rearrangement joins TRBV7-2 to TRBJ1-2; TRBD1 is a possible D gene (5 bases). Per germline, CDR1 SGHTA and CDR2 FQGNSA. CDR3 length: 14 amino acids. Trimming removed 1 base at V and 2 bases at J, with 8 bases between. The CDR3 reads CASSLEWGNYGYTF. CDR3 coding DNA: TGTGCCAGCAGCTTAGAGTGGGGCAACTATGGCTACACCTTC.